The following is a T cell receptor beta chain sequence with its context. What it binds is unknown. A much larger clone is a single base away; this may be a read error. TCRdb itself ran the 5' RACE reads through MiXCR, one entry per CDR3 protein. The sample contains around 600,000 distinct CDR3 sequences, more than 9% of which appear only once. Germline loops: CDR1 SGDLS, CDR2 YYNGEE. Trimming took 0 bases from V and 4 from J, leaving 10 bases between them. CDR3 length: 15 residues. The entry originates in a study of T cells after yellow fever vaccination. Overall study results and limits: Contaminating bulk clonotypes could be abundant in FACS-sorted repertoires.

Material: PBMCs, obtained on the day of the yellow fever booster vaccination. This sequence joins TRBV9 and TRBJ2-2, with a weak D call TRBD2 (6 bases). The source is a man aged 25-45 years who received the YFV17D yellow fever vaccine. CDR3 coding DNA: TGTGCCAGCAGCGTAGAGGCGGGAATCACCGGGGAGCTGTTTTTT. Translated, it gives CASSVEAGITGELFF.